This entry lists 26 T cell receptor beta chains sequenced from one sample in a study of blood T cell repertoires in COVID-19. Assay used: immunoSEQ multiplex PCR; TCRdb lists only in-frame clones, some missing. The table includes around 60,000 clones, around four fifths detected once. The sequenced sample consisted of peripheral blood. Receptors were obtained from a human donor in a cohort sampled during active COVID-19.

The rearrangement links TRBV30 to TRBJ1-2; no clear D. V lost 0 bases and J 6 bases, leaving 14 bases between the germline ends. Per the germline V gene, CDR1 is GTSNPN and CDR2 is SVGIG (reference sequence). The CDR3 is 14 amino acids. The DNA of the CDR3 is TGTGCCTGGAGTGTACCGGGTCCCGGCCATGGCTACACCTTC. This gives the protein CAWSVPGPGHGYTF.

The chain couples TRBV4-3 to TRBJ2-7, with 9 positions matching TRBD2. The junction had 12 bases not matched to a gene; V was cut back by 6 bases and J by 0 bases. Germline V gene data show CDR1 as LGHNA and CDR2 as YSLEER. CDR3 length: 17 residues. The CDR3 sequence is CASRCPLLAGSSYEQYF. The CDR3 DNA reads TGCGCCAGCAGGTGCCCCCTCCTAGCGGGGAGCTCCTACGAGCAGTACTTC.

The CDR3 loop reads CASSKLAESTDTQYF. The CDR3 DNA sequence: TGTGCCAGCAGTAAACTAGCGGAGAGCACAGATACGCAGTATTTT. The V gene is TRBV6-5, the J gene TRBJ2-3; 8 bases map to TRBD2. Trimming took 5 bases from V and 0 from J; bases not matched to a gene: 4. Per the germline V gene, CDR1 is MNHEY and CDR2 is SVGAGI. CDR3 length: 15 residues.

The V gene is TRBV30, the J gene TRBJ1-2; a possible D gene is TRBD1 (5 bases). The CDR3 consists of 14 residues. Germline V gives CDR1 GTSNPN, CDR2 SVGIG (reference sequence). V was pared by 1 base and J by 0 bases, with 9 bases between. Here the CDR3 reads CAWSAQDSNYGYTF. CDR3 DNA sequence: TGTGCCTGGAGTGCACAGGATTCTAACTATGGCTACACCTTC.

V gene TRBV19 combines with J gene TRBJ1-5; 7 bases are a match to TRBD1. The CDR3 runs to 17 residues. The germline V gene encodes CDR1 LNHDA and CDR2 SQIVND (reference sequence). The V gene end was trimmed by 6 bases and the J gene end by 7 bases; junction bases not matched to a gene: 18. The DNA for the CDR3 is TGTGCCAGTAGCTCTCCCCAACGGACAGGAGCAGGGCAGCCCCAGCATTTT. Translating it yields CASSSPQRTGAGQPQHF. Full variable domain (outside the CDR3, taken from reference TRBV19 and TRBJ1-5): DGGITQSPKYLFRKEGQNVTLSCEQNLNHDAMYWYRQDPGQGLRLIYYSQIVNDFQKGDIAEGYSVSREKKESFPLTVTSAQKNPTAFYLCASSSPQRTGAGQPQHFGDGTRLSIL.

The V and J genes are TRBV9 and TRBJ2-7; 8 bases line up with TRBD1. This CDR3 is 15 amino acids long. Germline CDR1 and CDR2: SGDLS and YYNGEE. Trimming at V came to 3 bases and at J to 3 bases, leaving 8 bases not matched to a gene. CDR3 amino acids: CASSGDPTGDYEQYF. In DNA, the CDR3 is TGTGCCAGCAGCGGTGATCCGACAGGGGACTACGAGCAGTACTTC.

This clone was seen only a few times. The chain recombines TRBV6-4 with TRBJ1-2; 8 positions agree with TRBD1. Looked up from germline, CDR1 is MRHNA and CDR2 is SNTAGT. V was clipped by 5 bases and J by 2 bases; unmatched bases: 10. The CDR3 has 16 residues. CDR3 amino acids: CASSLEPGQVNYGYTF. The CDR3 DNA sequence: TGTGCCAGCAGTCTCGAACCGGGACAGGTGAACTATGGCTACACCTTC.

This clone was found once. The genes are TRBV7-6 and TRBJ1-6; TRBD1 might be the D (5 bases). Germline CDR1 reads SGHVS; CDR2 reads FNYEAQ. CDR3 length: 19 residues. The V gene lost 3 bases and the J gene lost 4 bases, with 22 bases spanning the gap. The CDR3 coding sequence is TGTGCCAGCAGCTTGCGTGATGGGGCCCCGGGGGAGTATAATTCACCCCTCCACTTT. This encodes CASSLRDGAPGEYNSPLHF.

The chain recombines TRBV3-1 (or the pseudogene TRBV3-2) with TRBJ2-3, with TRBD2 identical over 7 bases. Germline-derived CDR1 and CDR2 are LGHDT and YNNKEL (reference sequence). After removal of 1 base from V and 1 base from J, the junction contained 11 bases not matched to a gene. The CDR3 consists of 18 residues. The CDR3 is CASSQVGFSGVGTDTQYF. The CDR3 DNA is TGTGCCAGCAGCCAAGTCGGTTTCAGCGGGGTGGGCACAGATACGCAGTATTTT.

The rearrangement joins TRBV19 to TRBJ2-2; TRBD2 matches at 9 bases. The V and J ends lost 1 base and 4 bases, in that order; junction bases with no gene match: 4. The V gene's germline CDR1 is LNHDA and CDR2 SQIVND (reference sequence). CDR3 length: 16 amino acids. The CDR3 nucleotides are TGTGCCAGTAGTATAGTTAGCGGGAGTCGCACCGGGGAGCTGTTTTTT. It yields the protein CASSIVSGSRTGELFF.

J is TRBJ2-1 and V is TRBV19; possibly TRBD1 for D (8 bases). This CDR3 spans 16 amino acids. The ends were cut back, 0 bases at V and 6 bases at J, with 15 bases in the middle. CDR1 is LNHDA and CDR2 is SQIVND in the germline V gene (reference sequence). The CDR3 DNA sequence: TGTGCCAGTAGTATAGATGGGGGGGGGACAGGCAATGAGCAGTTCTTC. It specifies CASSIDGGGTGNEQFF.

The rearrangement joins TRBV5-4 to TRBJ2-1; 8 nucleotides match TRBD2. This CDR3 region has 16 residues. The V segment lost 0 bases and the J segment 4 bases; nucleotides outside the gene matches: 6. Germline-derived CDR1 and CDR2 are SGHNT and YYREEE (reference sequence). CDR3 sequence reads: CASSLGIAGIYNEQFF. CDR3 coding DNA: TGTGCCAGCAGCTTGGGGATAGCGGGAATATACAATGAGCAGTTCTTC.

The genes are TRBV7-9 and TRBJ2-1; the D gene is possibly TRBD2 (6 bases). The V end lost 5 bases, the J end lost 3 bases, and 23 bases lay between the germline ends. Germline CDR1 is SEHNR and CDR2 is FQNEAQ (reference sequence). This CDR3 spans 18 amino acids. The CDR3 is CASSIGAGLLKVYNEQFF. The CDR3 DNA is TGTGCCAGCAGCATTGGGGCGGGACTCTTGAAGGTCTACAATGAGCAGTTCTTC.

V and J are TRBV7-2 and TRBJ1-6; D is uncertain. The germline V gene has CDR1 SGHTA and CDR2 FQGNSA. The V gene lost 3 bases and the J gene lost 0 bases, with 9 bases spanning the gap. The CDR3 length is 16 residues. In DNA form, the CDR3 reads TGTGCCAGCAGCTTGGGCGGGAGCTCCTATAATTCACCCCTCCACTTT. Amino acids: CASSLGGSSYNSPLHF.

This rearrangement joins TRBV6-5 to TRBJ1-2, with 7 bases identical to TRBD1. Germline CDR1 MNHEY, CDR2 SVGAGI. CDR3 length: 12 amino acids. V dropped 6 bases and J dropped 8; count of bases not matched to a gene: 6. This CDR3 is CASSPTGTGYTF. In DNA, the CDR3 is TGTGCCAGCAGCCCGACAGGGACGGGCTACACCTTC.

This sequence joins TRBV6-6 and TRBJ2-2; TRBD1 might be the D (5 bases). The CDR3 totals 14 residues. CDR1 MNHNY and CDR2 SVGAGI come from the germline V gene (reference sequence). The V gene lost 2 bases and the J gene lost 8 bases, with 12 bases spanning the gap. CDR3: CASSYGLNRGELFF. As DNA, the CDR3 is TGTGCCAGCAGTTACGGGCTCAACAGGGGGGAGCTGTTTTTT.

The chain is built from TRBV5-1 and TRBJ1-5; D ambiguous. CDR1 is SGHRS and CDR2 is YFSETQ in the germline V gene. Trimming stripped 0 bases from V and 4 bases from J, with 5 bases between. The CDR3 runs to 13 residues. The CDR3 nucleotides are TGCGCCAGCAGCTTGGATCAGAATCAGCCCCAGCATTTT. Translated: CASSLDQNQPQHF.

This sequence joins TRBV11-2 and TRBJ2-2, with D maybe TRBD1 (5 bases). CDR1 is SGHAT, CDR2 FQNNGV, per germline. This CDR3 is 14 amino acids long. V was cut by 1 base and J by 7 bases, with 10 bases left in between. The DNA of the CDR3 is TGTGCCAGCAGCTTAGGAAGGGGTTTCGGGGAGCTGTTTTTT. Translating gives CASSLGRGFGELFF.

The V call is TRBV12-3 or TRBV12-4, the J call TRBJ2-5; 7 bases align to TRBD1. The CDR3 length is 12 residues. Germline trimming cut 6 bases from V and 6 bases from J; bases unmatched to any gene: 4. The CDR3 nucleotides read TGTGCCAGCAGCCTAGGGGGCAAGACCCAGTACTTC. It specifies CASSLGGKTQYF.

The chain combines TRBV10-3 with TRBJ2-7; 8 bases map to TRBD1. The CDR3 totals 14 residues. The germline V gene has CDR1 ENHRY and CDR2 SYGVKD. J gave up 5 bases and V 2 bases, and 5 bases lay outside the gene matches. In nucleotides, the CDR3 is TGTGCCATCAGTGAGAATCGGGACAGGCACGAGCAGTACTTC. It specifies CAISENRDRHEQYF.

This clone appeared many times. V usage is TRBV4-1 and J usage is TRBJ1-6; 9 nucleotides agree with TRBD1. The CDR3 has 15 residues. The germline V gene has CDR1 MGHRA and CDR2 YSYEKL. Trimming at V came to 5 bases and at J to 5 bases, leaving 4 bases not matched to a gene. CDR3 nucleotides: TGCGCCAGCAGCGCATGGACAGGGGATAATTCACCCCTCCACTTT. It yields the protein CASSAWTGDNSPLHF.

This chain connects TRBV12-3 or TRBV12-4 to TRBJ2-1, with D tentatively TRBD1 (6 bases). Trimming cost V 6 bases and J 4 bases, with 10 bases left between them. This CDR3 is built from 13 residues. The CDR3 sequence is CASSRGRYNEQFF. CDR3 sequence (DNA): TGTGCCAGCAGCAGGGGACGATACAATGAGCAGTTCTTC.

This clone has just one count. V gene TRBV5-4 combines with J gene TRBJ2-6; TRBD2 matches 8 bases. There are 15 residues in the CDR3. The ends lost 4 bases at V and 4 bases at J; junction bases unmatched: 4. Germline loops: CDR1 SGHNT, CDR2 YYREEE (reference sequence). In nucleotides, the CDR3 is TGTGCCAGCAGCCCGGGGGGGCACGGGGCCAACGTCCTGACTTTC. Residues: CASSPGGHGANVLTF.

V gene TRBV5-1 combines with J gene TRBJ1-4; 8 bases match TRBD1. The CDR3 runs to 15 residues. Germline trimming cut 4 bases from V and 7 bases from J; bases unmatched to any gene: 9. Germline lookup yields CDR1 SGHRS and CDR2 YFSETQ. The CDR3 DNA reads TGCGCCAGCAGCCCGCAGGGGGCGCAAAGTGAAAAACTGTTTTTT. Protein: CASSPQGAQSEKLFF. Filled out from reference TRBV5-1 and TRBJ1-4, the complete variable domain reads KAGVTQTPRYLIKTRGQQVTLSCSPISGHRSVSWYQQTPGQGLQFLFEYFSETQRNKGNFPGRFSGRQFSNSRSEMNVSTLELGDSALYLCASSPQGAQSEKLFFGSGTQLSVL.

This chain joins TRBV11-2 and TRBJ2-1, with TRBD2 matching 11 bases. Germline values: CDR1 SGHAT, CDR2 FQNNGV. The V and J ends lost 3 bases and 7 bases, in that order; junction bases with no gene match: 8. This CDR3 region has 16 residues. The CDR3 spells CASSFRLAGGGNEQFF. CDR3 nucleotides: TGTGCCAGCAGCTTTAGGCTAGCGGGGGGAGGGAATGAGCAGTTCTTC.

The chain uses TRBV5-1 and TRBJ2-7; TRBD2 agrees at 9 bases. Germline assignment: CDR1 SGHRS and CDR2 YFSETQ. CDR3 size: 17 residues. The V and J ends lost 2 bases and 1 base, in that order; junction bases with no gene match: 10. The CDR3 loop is CASSFSPRLAGSYEQYF. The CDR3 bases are TGCGCCAGCAGCTTCTCACCCCGGCTAGCGGGATCCTACGAGCAGTACTTC.